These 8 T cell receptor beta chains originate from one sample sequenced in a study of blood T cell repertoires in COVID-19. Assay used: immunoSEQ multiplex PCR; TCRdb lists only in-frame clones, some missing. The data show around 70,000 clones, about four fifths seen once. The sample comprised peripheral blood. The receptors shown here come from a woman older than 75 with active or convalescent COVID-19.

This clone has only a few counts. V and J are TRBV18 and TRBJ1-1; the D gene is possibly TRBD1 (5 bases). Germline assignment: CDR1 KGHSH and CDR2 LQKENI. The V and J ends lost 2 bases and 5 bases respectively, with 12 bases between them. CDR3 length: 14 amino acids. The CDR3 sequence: CASSPNTGGTEAFF. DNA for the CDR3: TGTGCCAGCTCACCAAACACGGGGGGAACTGAAGCTTTCTTT.

As DNA, the CDR3 is TGTGCCAGCAGCCGAGGGGGATTCGGGGAAAAACTGTTTTTT. Translated, it gives CASSRGGFGEKLFF. This chain connects TRBV6-5 to TRBJ1-4, with D perhaps TRBD1 (6 bases). V lost 6 bases and J 8 bases, leaving 16 bases between the germline ends. The CDR3 covers 14 residues. The germline V gene has CDR1 MNHEY and CDR2 SVGAGI.

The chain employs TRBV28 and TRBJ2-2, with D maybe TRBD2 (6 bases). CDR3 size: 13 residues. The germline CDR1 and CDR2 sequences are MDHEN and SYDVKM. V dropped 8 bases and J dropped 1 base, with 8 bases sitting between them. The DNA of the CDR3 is TGTGCCAGCGGGCGGGGGAACACCGGGGAGCTGTTTTTT. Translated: CASGRGNTGELFF.

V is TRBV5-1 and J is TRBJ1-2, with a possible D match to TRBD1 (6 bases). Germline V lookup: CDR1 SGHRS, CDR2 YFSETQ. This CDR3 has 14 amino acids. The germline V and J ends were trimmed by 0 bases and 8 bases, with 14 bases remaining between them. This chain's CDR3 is CASSLGADRYGYTF. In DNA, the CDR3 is TGCGCCAGCAGCTTGGGGGCGGACAGATACGGCTACACCTTC.

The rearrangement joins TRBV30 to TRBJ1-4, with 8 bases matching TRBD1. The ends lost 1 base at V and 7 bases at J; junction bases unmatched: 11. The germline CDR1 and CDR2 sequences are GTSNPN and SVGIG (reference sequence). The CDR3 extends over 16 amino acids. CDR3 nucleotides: TGTGCCTGGAGTGGTACCCGGACAGGGTCGGGTGAAAAACTGTTTTTT. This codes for CAWSGTRTGSGEKLFF.

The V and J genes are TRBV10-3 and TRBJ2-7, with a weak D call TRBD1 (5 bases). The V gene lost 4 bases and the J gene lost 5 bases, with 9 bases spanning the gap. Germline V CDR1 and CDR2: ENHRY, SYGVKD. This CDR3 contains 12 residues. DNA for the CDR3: TGTGCCATCAGTGTTGACAGCAACGAGCAGTACTTC. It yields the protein CAISVDSNEQYF.

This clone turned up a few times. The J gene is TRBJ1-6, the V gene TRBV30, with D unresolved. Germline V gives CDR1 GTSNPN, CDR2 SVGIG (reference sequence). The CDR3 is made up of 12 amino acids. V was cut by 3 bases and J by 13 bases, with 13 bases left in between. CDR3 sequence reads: CAWSLRWPPLHF. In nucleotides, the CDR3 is TGTGCCTGGAGCCTCAGATGGCCCCCCCTCCACTTT.

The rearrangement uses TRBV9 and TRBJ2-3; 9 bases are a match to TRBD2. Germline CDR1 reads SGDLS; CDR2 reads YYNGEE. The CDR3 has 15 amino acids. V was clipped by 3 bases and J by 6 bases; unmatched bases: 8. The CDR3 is CASSGLSGGGDTQYF. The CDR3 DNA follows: TGTGCCAGCAGCGGCCTTAGCGGGGGAGGGGATACGCAGTATTTT.